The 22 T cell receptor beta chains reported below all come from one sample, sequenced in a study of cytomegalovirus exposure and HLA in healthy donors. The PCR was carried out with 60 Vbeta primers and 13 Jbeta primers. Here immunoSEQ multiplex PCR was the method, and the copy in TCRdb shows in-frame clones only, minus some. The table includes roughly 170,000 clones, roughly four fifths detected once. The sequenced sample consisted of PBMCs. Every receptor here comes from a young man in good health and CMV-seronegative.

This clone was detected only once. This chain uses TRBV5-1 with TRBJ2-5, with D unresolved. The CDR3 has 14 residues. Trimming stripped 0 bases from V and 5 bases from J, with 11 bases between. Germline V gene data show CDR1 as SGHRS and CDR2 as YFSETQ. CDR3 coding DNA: TGCGCCAGCAGCTTGGCCCCAGGAACCGAGACCCAGTACTTC. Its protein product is CASSLAPGTETQYF.

The chain's CDR3 is CAISRQGMEKLFF. In nucleotides, the CDR3 is TGTGCCATCAGCAGACAGGGAATGGAAAAACTGTTTTTT. The J gene is TRBJ1-4, the V gene TRBV10-3; 7 bases map to TRBD1. CDR1 is ENHRY, CDR2 SYGVKD, per germline. The J segment lost 8 bases and the V segment lost 6 bases, leaving 6 bases of the junction unmatched. CDR3 length: 13 residues.

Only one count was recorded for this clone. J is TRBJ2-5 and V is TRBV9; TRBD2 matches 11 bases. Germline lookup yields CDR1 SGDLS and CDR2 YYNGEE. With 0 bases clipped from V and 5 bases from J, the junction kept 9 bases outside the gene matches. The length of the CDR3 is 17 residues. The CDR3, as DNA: TGTGCCAGCAGCGTAGGTCTAGCGGGGGGCCCGCCGGAGACCCAGTACTTC. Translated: CASSVGLAGGPPETQYF.

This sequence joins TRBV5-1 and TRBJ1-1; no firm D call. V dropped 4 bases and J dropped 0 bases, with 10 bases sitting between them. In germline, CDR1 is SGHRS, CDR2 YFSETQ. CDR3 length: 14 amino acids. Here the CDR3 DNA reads TGCGCCAGCAGCAGGTCAGGATTGAACACTGAAGCTTTCTTT. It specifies CASSRSGLNTEAFF.

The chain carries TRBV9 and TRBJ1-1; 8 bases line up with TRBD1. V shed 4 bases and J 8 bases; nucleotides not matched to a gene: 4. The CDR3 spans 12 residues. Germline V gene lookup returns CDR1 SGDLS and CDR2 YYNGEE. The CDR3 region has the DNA TGTGCCAGCAGCACGTGGACAGGGGAAGCTTTCTTT. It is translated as CASSTWTGEAFF.

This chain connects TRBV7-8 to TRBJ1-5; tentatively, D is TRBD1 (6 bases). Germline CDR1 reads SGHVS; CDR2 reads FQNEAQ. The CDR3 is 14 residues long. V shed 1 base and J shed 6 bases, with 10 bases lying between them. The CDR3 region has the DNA TGTGCCAGCAGCTTAGAACAGGGCGGTCAGCCCCAGCATTTT. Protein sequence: CASSLEQGGQPQHF.

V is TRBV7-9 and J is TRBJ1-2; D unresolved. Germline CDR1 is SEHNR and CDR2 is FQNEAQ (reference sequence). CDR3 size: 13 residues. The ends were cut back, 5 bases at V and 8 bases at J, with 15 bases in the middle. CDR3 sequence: CASSPGIFWGYTF. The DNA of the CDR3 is TGTGCCAGCAGCCCCGGGATCTTCTGGGGCTACACCTTC.

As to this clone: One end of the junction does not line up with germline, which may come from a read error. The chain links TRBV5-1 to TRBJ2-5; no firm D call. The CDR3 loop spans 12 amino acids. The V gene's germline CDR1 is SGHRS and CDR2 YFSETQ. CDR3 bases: TGCGCCAGCAGCGCCGGAAGGTTTGGGCCCAACTTC. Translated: CASSAGRFGPNF. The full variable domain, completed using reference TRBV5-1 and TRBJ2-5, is KAGVTQTPRYLIKTRGQQVTLSCSPISGHRSVSWYQQTPGQGLQFLFEYFSETQRNKGNFPGRFSGRQFSNSRSEMNVSTLELGDSALYLCASSAGRFGPNFGPGTRLLVL.

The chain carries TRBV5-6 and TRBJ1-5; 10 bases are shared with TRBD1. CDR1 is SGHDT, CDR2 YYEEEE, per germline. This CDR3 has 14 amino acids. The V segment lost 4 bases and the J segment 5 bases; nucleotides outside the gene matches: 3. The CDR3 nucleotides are TGTGCCAGCAGCCAGACAGGGGGCGATCAGCCCCAGCATTTT. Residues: CASSQTGGDQPQHF. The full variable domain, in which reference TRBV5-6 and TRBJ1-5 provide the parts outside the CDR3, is DAGVTQSPTHLIKTRGQQVTLRCSPKSGHDTVSWYQQALGQGPQFIFQYYEEEERQRGNFPDRFSGHQFPNYSSELNVNALLLGDSALYLCASSQTGGDQPQHFGDGTRLSIL.

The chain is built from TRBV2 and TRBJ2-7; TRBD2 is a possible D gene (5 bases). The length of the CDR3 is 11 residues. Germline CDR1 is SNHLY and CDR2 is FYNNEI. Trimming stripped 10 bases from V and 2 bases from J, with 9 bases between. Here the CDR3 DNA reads TGTGCCACCGGGGAAACCTACGAGCAGTACTTC. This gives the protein CATGETYEQYF.

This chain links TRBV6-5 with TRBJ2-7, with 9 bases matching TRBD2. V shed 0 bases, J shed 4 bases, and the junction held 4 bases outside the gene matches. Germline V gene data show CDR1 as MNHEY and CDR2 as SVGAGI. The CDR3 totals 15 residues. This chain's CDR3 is CASSYSSGRLYEQYF. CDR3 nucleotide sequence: TGTGCCAGCAGTTACTCGAGCGGGAGGCTGTACGAGCAGTACTTC.

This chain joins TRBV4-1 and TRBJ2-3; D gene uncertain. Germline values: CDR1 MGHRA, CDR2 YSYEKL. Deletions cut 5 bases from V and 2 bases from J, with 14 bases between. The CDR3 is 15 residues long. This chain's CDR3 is CASSGELTYTDTQYF. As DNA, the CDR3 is TGCGCCAGCAGCGGTGAGTTAACGTACACAGATACGCAGTATTTT.

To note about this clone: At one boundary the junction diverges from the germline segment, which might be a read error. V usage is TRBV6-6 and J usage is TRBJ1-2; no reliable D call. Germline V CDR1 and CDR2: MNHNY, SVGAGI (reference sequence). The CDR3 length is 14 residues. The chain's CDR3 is CVSSYSLDTYGYTF. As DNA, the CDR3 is TGTGTCAGCAGTTACAGTTTAGACACATATGGCTACACCTTC.

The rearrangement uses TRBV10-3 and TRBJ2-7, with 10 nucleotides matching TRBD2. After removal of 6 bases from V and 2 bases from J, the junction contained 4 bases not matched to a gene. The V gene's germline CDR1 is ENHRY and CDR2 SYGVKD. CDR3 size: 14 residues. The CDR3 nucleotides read TGTGCCATCAGAGAAGGACTAGCGGCCTACGAGCAGTACTTC. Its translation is CAIREGLAAYEQYF.

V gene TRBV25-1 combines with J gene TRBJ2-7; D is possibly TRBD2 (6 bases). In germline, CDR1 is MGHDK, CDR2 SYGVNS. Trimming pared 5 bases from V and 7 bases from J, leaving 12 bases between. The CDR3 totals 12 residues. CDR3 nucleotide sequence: TGTGCCAGCAGTCCCCCGGGGAGGGAGCAGTACTTC. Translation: CASSPPGREQYF.

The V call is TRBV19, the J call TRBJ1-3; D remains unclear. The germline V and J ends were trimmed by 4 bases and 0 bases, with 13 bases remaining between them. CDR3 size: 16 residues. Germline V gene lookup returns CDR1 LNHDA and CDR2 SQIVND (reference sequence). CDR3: CASSNLGLSSGNTIYF. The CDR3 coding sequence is TGTGCCAGTAGTAACCTCGGACTGTCCTCTGGAAACACCATATATTTT.

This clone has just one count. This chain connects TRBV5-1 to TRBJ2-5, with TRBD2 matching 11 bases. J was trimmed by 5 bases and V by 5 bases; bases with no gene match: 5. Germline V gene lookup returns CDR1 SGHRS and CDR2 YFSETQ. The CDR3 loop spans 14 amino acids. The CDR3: CASSYVAGGETQYF. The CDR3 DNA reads TGCGCCAGCAGTTACGTAGCGGGAGGGGAGACCCAGTACTTC.

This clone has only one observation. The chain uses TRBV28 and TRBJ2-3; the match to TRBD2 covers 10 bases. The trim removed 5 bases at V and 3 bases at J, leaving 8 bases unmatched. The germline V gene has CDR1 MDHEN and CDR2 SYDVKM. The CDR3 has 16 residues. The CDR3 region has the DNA TGTGCCAGCAGTAGCGGGAGGGCCTCTTTTACAGATACGCAGTATTTT. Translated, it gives CASSSGRASFTDTQYF.

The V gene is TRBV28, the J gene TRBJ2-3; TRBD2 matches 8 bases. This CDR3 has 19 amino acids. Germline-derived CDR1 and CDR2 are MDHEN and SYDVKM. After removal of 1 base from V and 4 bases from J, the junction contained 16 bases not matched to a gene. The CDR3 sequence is CASSLFNAYRAGVPDTQYF. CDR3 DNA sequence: TGTGCCAGCAGTTTATTCAATGCCTACCGAGCGGGAGTCCCAGATACGCAGTATTTT. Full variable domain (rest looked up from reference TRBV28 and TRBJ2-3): DVKVTQSSRYLVKRTGEKVFLECVQDMDHENMFWYRQDPGLGLRLIYFSYDVKMKEKGDIPEGYSVSREKKERFSLILESASTNQTSMYLCASSLFNAYRAGVPDTQYFGPGTRLTVL.

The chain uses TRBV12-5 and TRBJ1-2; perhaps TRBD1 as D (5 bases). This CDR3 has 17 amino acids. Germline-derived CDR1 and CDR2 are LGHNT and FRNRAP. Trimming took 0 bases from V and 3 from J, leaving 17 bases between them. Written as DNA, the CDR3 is TGTGCTAGTGGTTTGGTAGGGGTGGATGGCACCTACTATGGCTACACCTTC. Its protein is CASGLVGVDGTYYGYTF.

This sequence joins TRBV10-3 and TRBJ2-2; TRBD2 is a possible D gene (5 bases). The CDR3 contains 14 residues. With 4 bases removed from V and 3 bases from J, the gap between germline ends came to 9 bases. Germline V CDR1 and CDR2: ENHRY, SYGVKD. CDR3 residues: CAISVRADTGELFF. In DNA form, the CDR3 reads TGTGCCATCAGTGTGCGGGCAGACACCGGGGAGCTGTTTTTT.

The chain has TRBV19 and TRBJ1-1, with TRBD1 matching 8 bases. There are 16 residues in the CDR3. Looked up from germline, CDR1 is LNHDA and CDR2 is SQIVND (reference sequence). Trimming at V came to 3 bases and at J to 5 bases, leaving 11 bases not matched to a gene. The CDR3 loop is CASSIGGQGGPTEAFF. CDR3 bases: TGTGCCAGTAGTATTGGCGGACAGGGCGGCCCAACTGAAGCTTTCTTT.